A selection of T cell receptor beta chains follows, all from one sample in a study of post-analysis software for immune sequencing data. MiXCR, applied by TCRdb to the PCR reads, yields one record per CDR3 protein. The profile shows about 770,000 distinct CDR3 sequences, just over 45% of them singletons. Sequencing was performed on blood. Receptors originate from a girl aged 10 to 17 with multiple sclerosis. The CDR3 runs from the conserved cysteine through the conserved F or W. The D gene is left open where the match is weak. The size of a clone is reported for some rows only, either as once, few or many, or as a class for expanded clones.

v_gene: TRBV19
j_gene: TRBJ2-3
abundance: NA
d_gene: TRBD1
len: 16
CDR3nt: TGTGCCAGTAGTACACCGGGACAGGTCGGGAGAGATACGCAGTATTTT
CDR3aa: CASSTPGQVGRDTQYF

v_gene: TRBV5-6
j_gene: TRBJ2-5
abundance: NA
d_gene: NA
len: 12
CDR3nt: TGTGCCAGCACCAGGGACATAGAGACCCAGTACTTC
CDR3aa: CASTRDIETQYF

v_gene: TRBV6-7
j_gene: TRBJ2-7
abundance: many
d_gene: NA
len: 11
CDR3nt: TGTGCCAGCAGTTATCGACACGAGCAGTACTTC
CDR3aa: CASSYRHEQYF

v_gene: TRBV24-1
j_gene: TRBJ2-2
abundance: once
d_gene: TRBD1
len: 17
CDR3nt: TGTGCCACCAGTGTCCGGGACAGGAGGGTGAGGTCCGGGGAGCTGTTTTTT
CDR3aa: CATSVRDRRVRSGELFF

v_gene: TRBV20-1
j_gene: TRBJ2-7
abundance: NA
d_gene: NA
len: 13
CDR3nt: TGCAGTGCTAGAGCGGATGCTGGGTACGAGCAGTACTTC
CDR3aa: CSARADAGYEQYF

v_gene: TRBV4-2
j_gene: TRBJ2-7
abundance: few
d_gene: TRBD2
len: 16
CDR3nt: TGTGCCAGCAGCCAAGATGGACTAGCGGGGGCCTACGAGCAGTACTTC
CDR3aa: CASSQDGLAGAYEQYF

v_gene: TRBV5-1
j_gene: TRBJ2-7
abundance: few
d_gene: NA
len: 14
CDR3nt: TGCGCCAGCAGCTTAACCGACCCGATCTACGAGCAGTACTTC
CDR3aa: CASSLTDPIYEQYF

v_gene: TRBV15
j_gene: TRBJ2-7
abundance: few
d_gene: TRBD2
len: 14
CDR3nt: TGTGCCACCGCCAAGGGACTAGCCCCAGCCGAGCAGTACTTC
CDR3aa: CATAKGLAPAEQYF

v_gene: TRBV18
j_gene: TRBJ2-4
abundance: NA
d_gene: NA
len: 18
CDR3nt: TGTGCCAGCTCATCGGGACATGGAATGAGAAGGGCCAAAAACATTCAGTACTTC
CDR3aa: CASSSGHGMRRAKNIQYF

v_gene: TRBV7-2
j_gene: TRBJ2-1
abundance: NA
d_gene: NA
len: 11
CDR3nt: TGTGCCAGCAGCTTTAAGGTTGAGCAGTTCTTC
CDR3aa: CASSFKVEQFF

v_gene: TRBV5-1
j_gene: TRBJ2-7
abundance: few
d_gene: TRBD2
len: 16
CDR3nt: TGCGCCAGCAGCCTATCGACTAGCGGGAAGGATCACGAGCAGTACTTC
CDR3aa: CASSLSTSGKDHEQYF

v_gene: TRBV6-4
j_gene: TRBJ2-1
abundance: few
d_gene: TRBD2
len: 16
CDR3nt: TGTGCCAGCAGTATTGCCGGGACTAGCTCCTACAATGAGCAGTTCTTC
CDR3aa: CASSIAGTSSYNEQFF

v_gene: TRBV7-2
j_gene: TRBJ2-7
abundance: NA
d_gene: NA
len: 13
CDR3nt: TGTGCCAGCAGCTTCGACTTGACCTACGAGCAGTACTTC
CDR3aa: CASSFDLTYEQYF

v_gene: TRBV5-6
j_gene: TRBJ2-7
abundance: NA
d_gene: NA
len: 14
CDR3nt: TGTGCCAGCAGCTGGCCCGTCCCGGACTACGAGCAGTACTTC
CDR3aa: CASSWPVPDYEQYF

v_gene: TRBV5-5
j_gene: TRBJ2-6
abundance: NA
d_gene: TRBD2
len: 15
CDR3nt: TGTGCCAGCACCGGGAGGGGATTTGGGGCCAACGTCCTGACTTTC
CDR3aa: CASTGRGFGANVLTF

v_gene: TRBV11-2
j_gene: TRBJ1-4
abundance: few
d_gene: NA
len: 16
CDR3nt: TGTGCCAGCAGCTTATCGGCGGAGGGTCGAGGTGAAAAACTGTTTTTT
CDR3aa: CASSLSAEGRGEKLFF

v_gene: TRBV20-1
j_gene: TRBJ2-7
abundance: few
d_gene: NA
len: 11
CDR3nt: TGCAGTGCTAGGGTAGTGGACGAGCAGTACTTC
CDR3aa: CSARVVDEQYF

v_gene: TRBV12-3/TRBV12-4
j_gene: TRBJ2-5
abundance: NA
d_gene: NA
len: 14
CDR3nt: TGTGCCAGCAGTCCCTTGGGCCCACAAGAGACCCAGTACTTC
CDR3aa: CASSPLGPQETQYF

v_gene: TRBV5-6
j_gene: TRBJ2-7
abundance: NA
d_gene: TRBD2
len: 15
CDR3nt: TGTGCCAGCAGCTTGGTAGCGGGTAAAGCCTACGAGCAGTACTTC
CDR3aa: CASSLVAGKAYEQYF

v_gene: TRBV13
j_gene: TRBJ2-1
abundance: many
d_gene: TRBD1
len: 14
CDR3nt: TGTGCCAGCAGCAGGGGACAGGAAAACGATGAGCAGTTCTTC
CDR3aa: CASSRGQENDEQFF

v_gene: TRBV4-1
j_gene: TRBJ1-4
abundance: NA
d_gene: TRBD1
len: 16
CDR3nt: TGCGCCAGCAGCCAAGATCAAACAGGGGCCGTAGAAAAACTGTTTTTT
CDR3aa: CASSQDQTGAVEKLFF

v_gene: TRBV4-1
j_gene: TRBJ2-7
abundance: few
d_gene: TRBD1
len: 18
CDR3nt: TGCGCCAGCAGCCAAGAAGAAGGACAGGGAGCCCTCTCCTACGAGCAGTACTTC
CDR3aa: CASSQEEGQGALSYEQYF